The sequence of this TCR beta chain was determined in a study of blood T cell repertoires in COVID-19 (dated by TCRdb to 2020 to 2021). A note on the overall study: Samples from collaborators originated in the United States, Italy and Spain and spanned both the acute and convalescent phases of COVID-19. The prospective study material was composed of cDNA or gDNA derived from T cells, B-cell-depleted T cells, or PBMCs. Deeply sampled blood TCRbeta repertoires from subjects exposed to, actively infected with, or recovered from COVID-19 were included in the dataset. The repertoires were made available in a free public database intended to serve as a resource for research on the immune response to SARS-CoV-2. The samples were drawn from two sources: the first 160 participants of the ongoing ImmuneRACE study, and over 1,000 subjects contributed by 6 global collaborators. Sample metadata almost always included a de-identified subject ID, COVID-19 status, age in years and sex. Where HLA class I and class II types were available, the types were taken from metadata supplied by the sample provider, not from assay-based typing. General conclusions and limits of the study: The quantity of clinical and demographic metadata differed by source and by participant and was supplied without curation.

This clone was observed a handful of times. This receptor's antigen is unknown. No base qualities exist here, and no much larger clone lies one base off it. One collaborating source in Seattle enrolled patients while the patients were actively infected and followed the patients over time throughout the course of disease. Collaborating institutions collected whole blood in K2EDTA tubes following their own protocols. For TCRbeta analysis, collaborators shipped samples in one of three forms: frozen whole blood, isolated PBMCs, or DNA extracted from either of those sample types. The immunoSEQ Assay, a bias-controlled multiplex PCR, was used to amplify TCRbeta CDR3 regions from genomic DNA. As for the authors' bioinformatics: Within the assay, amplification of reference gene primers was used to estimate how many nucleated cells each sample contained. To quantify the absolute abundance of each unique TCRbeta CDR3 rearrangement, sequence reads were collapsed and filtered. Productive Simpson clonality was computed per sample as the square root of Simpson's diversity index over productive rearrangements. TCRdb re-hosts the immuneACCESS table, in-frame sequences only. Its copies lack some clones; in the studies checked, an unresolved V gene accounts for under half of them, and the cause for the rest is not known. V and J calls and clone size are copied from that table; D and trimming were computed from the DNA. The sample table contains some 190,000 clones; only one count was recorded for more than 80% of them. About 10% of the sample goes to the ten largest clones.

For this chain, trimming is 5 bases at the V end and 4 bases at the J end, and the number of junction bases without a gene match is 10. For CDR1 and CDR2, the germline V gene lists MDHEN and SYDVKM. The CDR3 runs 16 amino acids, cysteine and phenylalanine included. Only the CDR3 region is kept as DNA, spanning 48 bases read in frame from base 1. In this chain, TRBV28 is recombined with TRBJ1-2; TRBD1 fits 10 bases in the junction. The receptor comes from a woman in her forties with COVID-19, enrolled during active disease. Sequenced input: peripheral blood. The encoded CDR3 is CASSPGTGASRYGYTF. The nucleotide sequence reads TGTGCCAGCAGTCCTGGGACAGGGGCATCCCGCTATGGCTACACCTTC.